The 17 T cell receptor beta chains listed next were all sequenced from one sample in a study of CD8 T cells in Susac syndrome. The RNA input was roughly 0.45 to 1 ug, and it was reverse transcribed with random hexamers. TCRdb re-called the immunoSEQ multiplex PCR reads through MiXCR, storing one row per CDR3 protein. The sample lists more than 250,000 distinct CDR3 sequences; under 95% were seen once. The sequenced sample consisted of CD4+ T cells from PBMCs. The receptors were gathered from a human donor with multiple sclerosis.

This clonotype came up once. CDR3 in DNA: TGTGCCACCAGCAGTGGGGGGGGTTATAGCAATCAGCCCCAGCATTTT. Translated, it gives CATSSGGGYSNQPQHF. The chain employs TRBV15 and TRBJ1-5; possible D gene TRBD1, 5 bases. Germline CDR1 reads LNHNV; CDR2 reads YYDKDF (reference sequence). V was trimmed by 3 bases and J by 0 bases, leaving 12 bases between them. This CDR3 has 16 residues. The whole variable domain, remainder taken from reference TRBV15 and TRBJ1-5, is DAMVIQNPRYQVTQFGKPVTLSCSQTLNHNVMYWYQQKSSQAPKLLFHYYDKDFNNEADTPDNFQSRRPNTSFCFLDIRSPGLGDTAMYLCATSSGGGYSNQPQHFGDGTRLSIL.

The chain is built from TRBV24-1 and TRBJ1-2, with TRBD1 as a possible D gene (5 bases). Trimming cost V 7 bases and J 6 bases, with 14 bases left between them. This CDR3 contains 13 residues. Germline-derived CDR1 and CDR2 are KGHDR and SFDVKD. CDR3 residues: CATRAGQGHGYTF. CDR3 coding DNA: TGTGCCACCAGGGCTGGTCAGGGACATGGCTACACCTTC.

This sequence joins TRBV10-2 and TRBJ1-2, with D maybe TRBD1 (6 bases). There are 13 residues in the CDR3. The germline V and J ends were trimmed by 3 bases and 4 bases, with 9 bases remaining between them. Germline V lookup: CDR1 WSHSY, CDR2 SAAADI. The CDR3 DNA reads TGCGCCAGCAGTGACCCAGGGGCCTATGGCTACACCTTC. Amino acids: CASSDPGAYGYTF.

The J gene is TRBJ1-5, the V gene TRBV30; 7 positions agree with TRBD1. CDR1 and CDR2 (germline): GTSNPN, SVGIG (reference sequence). Trimming at V came to 0 bases and at J to 7 bases, leaving 9 bases not matched to a gene. This CDR3 has 15 amino acids. In DNA form, the CDR3 reads TGTGCCTGGAGTGTGAGAGGGACAGTATTCCAGCCCCAGCATTTT. This translates into CAWSVRGTVFQPQHF.

The rearrangement uses TRBV7-2 and TRBJ2-2, with D uncertain. V lost 2 bases to trimming and J lost 1 base, with 8 bases between them. Germline assignment: CDR1 SGHTA and CDR2 FQGNSA. The CDR3 totals 15 residues. Here the CDR3 reads CASSLLRMNTGELFF. CDR3 nucleotide sequence: TGTGCCAGCAGCTTACTACGGATGAACACCGGGGAGCTGTTTTTT. The entire variable domain, with the rest obtained from reference TRBV7-2 and TRBJ2-2, is as follows: GAGVSQSPSNKVTEKGKDVELRCDPISGHTALYWYRQSLGQGLEFLIYFQGNSAPDKSGLPSDRFSAERTGGSVSTLTIQRTQQEDSAVYLCASSLLRMNTGELFFGEGSRLTVL.

This chain connects TRBV10-1 to TRBJ2-5, with TRBD2 identical over 9 bases. The length of the CDR3 is 16 residues. CDR1 is WNHNN and CDR2 is SYGVQD in the germline V gene (reference sequence). V shed 0 bases and J 2 bases; nucleotides not matched to a gene: 4. The DNA for the CDR3 is TGCGCCAGCAGTGAGTCGGATAGCGGGGGTCAAGAGACCCAGTACTTC. Amino acid sequence: CASSESDSGGQETQYF.

This chain links TRBV5-1 with TRBJ2-1, with D possibly matching TRBD2 (5 bases). Germline CDR1 and CDR2: SGHRS and YFSETQ. Trimming took 4 bases from V and 8 from J, leaving 13 bases between them. CDR3 length: 13 amino acids. The CDR3 nucleotides are TGCGCCAGCAGCCCCGACCTAGCATATGAGCAGTTCTTC. Translation: CASSPDLAYEQFF.

The gene calls are TRBV9 and TRBJ2-1, with D possibly being TRBD2 (5 bases). The CDR3 loop spans 15 amino acids. Deletions cut 1 base from V and 0 bases from J, with 8 bases between. CDR1 is SGDLS, CDR2 YYNGEE, per germline. The CDR3 bases are TGTGCCAGCAGCGTAACGGGGAGCTCCTACAATGAGCAGTTCTTC. Its translation: CASSVTGSSYNEQFF. Combining the CDR3 with reference TRBV9 and TRBJ2-1 gives the whole variable domain DSGVTQTPKHLITATGQRVTLRCSPRSGDLSVYWYQQSLDQGLQFLIQYYNGEERAKGNILERFSAQQFPDLHSELNLSSLELGDSALYFCASSVTGSSYNEQFFGPGTRLTVL.

This chain uses TRBV7-9 with TRBJ2-5; tentatively, D is TRBD1 (5 bases). V lost 5 bases, J lost 4 bases, and 17 bases lay in between. Germline V gene sequence: CDR1 SEHNR, CDR2 FQNEAQ (reference sequence). The CDR3 consists of 15 residues. CDR3 bases: TGTGCCAGCAGCCCAGGGTTTGTCGCCCCAGAGACCCAGTACTTC. The encoded protein is CASSPGFVAPETQYF.

The rearrangement links TRBV20-1 to TRBJ1-1; TRBD1 might be the D (6 bases). Trimming took off 6 bases at V and 0 bases at J, with 14 bases between the two ends. Looked up from germline, CDR1 is DFQATT and CDR2 is SNEGSKA (reference sequence). CDR3 length: 14 residues. This CDR3 reads CSAYPGQLNTEAFF. CDR3 DNA: TGCAGTGCGTATCCCGGACAGCTGAACACTGAAGCTTTCTTT.

The chain links TRBV5-1 to TRBJ2-2; D ambiguous. Trimming removed 6 bases at V and 2 bases at J, with 14 bases between. Looked up from germline, CDR1 is SGHRS and CDR2 is YFSETQ. The CDR3 spans 15 residues. This chain's CDR3 is CASKVRWGNTGELFF. The CDR3 DNA reads TGCGCCAGCAAGGTCAGGTGGGGAAACACCGGGGAGCTGTTTTTT.

This clonotype was recorded once. The chain employs TRBV9 and TRBJ1-4, with a possible D match to TRBD1 (5 bases). The CDR3 length is 15 residues. CDR1 SGDLS and CDR2 YYNGEE come from the germline V gene. Trimming took 0 bases from V and 5 from J, leaving 11 bases between them. The CDR3 DNA sequence: TGTGCCAGCAGCGTAGGGGGCCCGGCCAATGAAAAACTGTTTTTT. This gives the protein CASSVGGPANEKLFF.

V and J are TRBV2 and TRBJ2-1; D is uncertain. Germline loops: CDR1 SNHLY, CDR2 FYNNEI. This CDR3 is built from 14 residues. The V end lost 4 bases, the J end lost 8 bases, and 15 bases lay between the germline ends. The CDR3 region is CASSVWGASDEQFF. In DNA form, the CDR3 reads TGTGCCAGCAGTGTATGGGGTGCCTCTGATGAGCAGTTCTTC.

The chain uses TRBV19 and TRBJ2-1, with 7 bases aligning to TRBD1. Germline V gives CDR1 LNHDA, CDR2 SQIVND (reference sequence). There are 17 residues in the CDR3. J gave up 0 bases and V 5 bases, and 10 bases lay outside the gene matches. CDR3 sequence reads: CASSGQDRITSYNEQFF. CDR3 DNA: TGTGCCAGTAGTGGACAGGACCGTATTACCTCCTACAATGAGCAGTTCTTC.

Only a few counts were recorded for this clonotype. This chain joins TRBV7-9 and TRBJ2-7, with a possible D match to TRBD1 (6 bases). V was clipped by 4 bases and J by 0 bases, with 13 bases between them. This CDR3 has 15 residues. Germline assignment: CDR1 SEHNR and CDR2 FQNEAQ (reference sequence). CDR3 amino acids: CASSSAGTPSYEQYF. DNA for the CDR3: TGTGCCAGCAGCTCAGCCGGGACACCCTCCTACGAGCAGTACTTC.

This rearrangement joins TRBV24-1 to TRBJ1-5, with TRBD1 matching 7 bases. Germline CDR1 KGHDR, CDR2 SFDVKD. Unmatched junction bases numbered 6, after V lost 8 bases and J lost 6 bases. This CDR3 comprises 13 residues. The CDR3 DNA reads as TGTGCCACCAATGACAGGGCCGGTCAGCCCCAGCATTTT. Translation gives CATNDRAGQPQHF.

V usage is TRBV15 and J usage is TRBJ1-1; D is perhaps TRBD1 (6 bases). V was cut by 3 bases and J by 1 base, with 24 bases left in between. The CDR3 is 19 residues long. CDR1 is LNHNV and CDR2 is YYDKDF in the germline V gene (reference sequence). DNA of the CDR3: TGTGCCACCAGCAGCGGACCCAGCAGGGGAAGCGGAACGAACACTGAAGCTTTCTTT. It is translated as CATSSGPSRGSGTNTEAFF.